The 29 T cell receptor beta chains listed next were all sequenced from one sample in a study of blood T cell repertoires in COVID-19. The table came from immunoSEQ multiplex PCR; TCRdb's copy has only in-frame clones and leaves some out. Found here are approximately 280,000 clones, about 88% of them singletons; the top ten hold more than 1.1%. Input material: peripheral blood. The receptors come from a human donor with COVID-19, enrolled during active disease. The donor label of this sample is uncertain.

The genes are TRBV5-4 and TRBJ2-7, with TRBD1 identical over 7 bases. There are 16 residues in the CDR3. From germline, CDR1 is SGHNT and CDR2 YYREEE (reference sequence). The ends lost 0 bases at V and 1 base at J; junction bases unmatched: 7. CDR3 DNA sequence: TGTGCCAGCAGCTTGGGTCCAGGGGGTGTTTCCTACGAGCAGTACTTC. Protein sequence: CASSLGPGGVSYEQYF.

The sample holds a few counts of this clone. One junction end does not reproduce the germline sequence, and a read error may be involved. V is TRBV18 and J is TRBJ2-5; 7 bases align to TRBD1. This CDR3 is built from 14 residues. Germline CDR1 KGHSH, CDR2 LQKENI. This CDR3 is CASSPQGQTKIIDF. In DNA form, the CDR3 reads TGTGCCAGCTCACCACAGGGACAGACAAAAATCATAGACTTC.

J is TRBJ2-1 and V is TRBV11-2, with D possibly TRBD2 on 6 matching bases. The CDR3 consists of 16 residues. Germline loops: CDR1 SGHAT, CDR2 FQNNGV. Trimming left V 1 base short and J 8 bases short, with 18 bases between. The CDR3 sequence: CASSLVGGIGEDEQFF. The CDR3 DNA reads TGTGCCAGCAGCTTAGTCGGCGGGATTGGTGAAGATGAGCAGTTCTTC.

The chain couples TRBV28 to TRBJ1-2, with a possible D match to TRBD1 (5 bases). Trimming stripped 10 bases from V and 7 bases from J, with 22 bases between. The CDR3 consists of 14 residues. CDR1 and CDR2 from the germline V gene are MDHEN and SYDVKM. CDR3 residues: CAIRPQGLVGGYTF. CDR3 in DNA: TGTGCCATAAGGCCTCAGGGACTTGTTGGTGGCTACACCTTC.

This rearrangement joins TRBV10-1 to TRBJ2-3; 11 bases align to TRBD2. The V gene's germline CDR1 is WNHNN and CDR2 SYGVQD (reference sequence). The CDR3 contains 14 residues. With V trimmed by 4 bases and J by 5 bases, 2 bases remained unmatched. CDR3 DNA sequence: TGCGCCAGCAGTGCTAGCGGGAGGATAGATACGCAGTATTTT. It specifies CASSASGRIDTQYF.

This clone was seen more than once but under ten times. The chain is built from TRBV7-9 and TRBJ2-7; 10 bases line up with TRBD1. The J segment lost 0 bases and the V segment lost 3 bases, leaving 2 bases of the junction unmatched. Per the germline V gene, CDR1 is SEHNR and CDR2 is FQNEAQ (reference sequence). This CDR3 contains 15 residues. The CDR3 coding sequence is TGTGCCAGCAGCTTTGGACAGGGGGTCTCCTACGAGCAGTACTTC. Residues: CASSFGQGVSYEQYF.

V is TRBV27 and J is TRBJ2-1; 9 nucleotides match TRBD2. This CDR3 contains 12 residues. The V segment lost 10 bases and the J segment 8 bases; nucleotides outside the gene matches: 6. Germline CDR1 is MNHEY and CDR2 is SMNVEV (reference sequence). The CDR3 sequence is CAIGRGRDEQFF. CDR3 DNA sequence: TGTGCCATAGGGCGCGGGAGGGATGAGCAGTTCTTC.

CDR3 loop: CASSYGGGRRTDTQYF. In DNA, the CDR3 is TGTGCCAGCAGTTACGGTGGCGGAAGGCGCACAGATACGCAGTATTTT. The chain couples TRBV6-5 to TRBJ2-3; the D is unclear. The V gene lost 2 bases and the J gene lost 1 base, with 13 bases spanning the gap. The germline V gene has CDR1 MNHEY and CDR2 SVGAGI. CDR3 size: 16 residues.

This clone was picked up one time. CDR3 amino acids: CASSVTGTGSYEQYF. CDR3 coding DNA: TGTGCCAGCAGCGTCACCGGGACAGGATCCTACGAGCAGTACTTC. The chain uses TRBV5-5 and TRBJ2-7; 8 positions agree with TRBD1. CDR1 and CDR2 from the germline V gene are SGHKS and YYEKEE (reference sequence). The CDR3 is made up of 15 amino acids. Trimming removed 4 bases from V and 1 base from J; junction bases left unmatched: 7.

Only one count was recorded for this clone. In the same sample, other DNA sequences code for this CDR3. The V gene is TRBV18, the J gene TRBJ1-5, with 8 bases identical to TRBD1. The V gene end was trimmed by 3 bases and the J gene end by 1 base; junction bases not matched to a gene: 2. Germline CDR1 and CDR2: KGHSH and LQKENI. CDR3 length equals 15 residues. CDR3 amino acids: CASSPGQGSNQPQHF. In nucleotides, the CDR3 is TGTGCCAGCTCACCCGGACAGGGAAGCAATCAGCCCCAGCATTTT.

The genes are TRBV18 and TRBJ1-4; D gene unclear. The CDR3 has 14 residues. Germline V CDR1 and CDR2: KGHSH, LQKENI. The V and J ends lost 1 base and 2 bases respectively, with 5 bases between them. The CDR3 loop reads CASSPRQTNEKLFF. In nucleotides, the CDR3 is TGTGCCAGCTCACCACGGCAGACTAATGAAAAACTGTTTTTT. Variable domain in full (rest from reference TRBV18 and TRBJ1-4): NAGVMQNPRHLVRRRGQEARLRCSPMKGHSHVYWYRQLPEEGLKFMVYLQKENIIDESGMPKERFSAEFPKEGPSILRIQQVVRGDSAAYFCASSPRQTNEKLFFGSGTQLSVL.

The chain combines TRBV29-1 with TRBJ1-1; maybe TRBD1 (6 bases). This CDR3 region has 13 residues. Germline V gene sequence: CDR1 SQVTM, CDR2 ANQGSEA. Trimming stripped 4 bases from V and 4 bases from J, with 13 bases between. CDR3 loop: CSVGTVLGTEAFF. The CDR3 nucleotides are TGCAGCGTTGGGACAGTCCTGGGCACTGAAGCTTTCTTT.

The chain joins TRBV30 to TRBJ1-6, with a weak D call TRBD1 (6 bases). Per the germline V gene, CDR1 is GTSNPN and CDR2 is SVGIG (reference sequence). The V and J ends lost 5 bases and 8 bases respectively, with 13 bases between them. This CDR3 has 13 residues. The CDR3 DNA reads as TGTGCCTGGTCGGACAGCTCCTATTCACCCCTCCACTTT. Its translation is CAWSDSSYSPLHF. Full variable domain (outside the CDR3, taken from reference TRBV30 and TRBJ1-6): SQTIHQWPATLVQPVGSPLSLECTVEGTSNPNLYWYRQAAGRGLQLLFYSVGIGQISSEVPQNLSASRPQDRQFILSSKKLLLSDSGFYLCAWSDSSYSPLHFGNGTRLTVT.

The gene calls are TRBV10-3 and TRBJ2-1; 9 bases agree with TRBD2. The germline V gene encodes CDR1 ENHRY and CDR2 SYGVKD. The J segment lost 9 bases and the V segment lost 6 bases, leaving 18 bases of the junction unmatched. The CDR3 totals 17 residues. The DNA for the CDR3 is TGTGCCATCAGCTGGGGGGGGGCTAGCGGGAACTACGGTGAGCAGTTCTTC. Translated: CAISWGGASGNYGEQFF.

The chain combines TRBV19 with TRBJ2-2, with D possibly being TRBD1 (5 bases). Germline V gene sequence: CDR1 LNHDA, CDR2 SQIVND (reference sequence). The CDR3 length is 16 residues. The ends were cut back, 5 bases at V and 7 bases at J, with 20 bases in the middle. Here the CDR3 reads CASSLEWGRESGELFF. CDR3 DNA sequence: TGTGCCAGTAGTCTCGAATGGGGCAGGGAAAGCGGGGAGCTGTTTTTT.

This clone was seen a handful of times. CDR3 protein: CAWTLQGTYGYTF. The CDR3 bases are TGTGCCTGGACCCTACAGGGGACCTATGGCTACACCTTC. V usage is TRBV30 and J usage is TRBJ1-2; TRBD1 matches 7 bases. Germline V gene lookup returns CDR1 GTSNPN and CDR2 SVGIG (reference sequence). V was pared by 4 bases and J by 4 bases, with 6 bases of the junction left unmatched. CDR3 length equals 13 residues.

The chain carries TRBV30 and TRBJ2-2; a possible D gene is TRBD2 (6 bases). V was clipped by 3 bases and J by 6 bases, with 11 bases between them. CDR1 is GTSNPN and CDR2 is SVGIG in the germline V gene (reference sequence). This CDR3 is 13 amino acids long. The CDR3 sequence is CAWRVGTAGELFF. The DNA for the CDR3 is TGTGCCTGGAGAGTGGGGACTGCCGGGGAGCTGTTTTTT.

This chain joins TRBV11-2 and TRBJ1-2, with D perhaps matching TRBD1 (6 bases). Germline V gene sequence: CDR1 SGHAT, CDR2 FQNNGV. V was clipped by 3 bases and J by 4 bases, with 9 bases between them. The CDR3 is 13 amino acids. CDR3 nucleotides: TGTGCCAGCAGCTTTCAGGGGAGCTATGGCTACACCTTC. Translated: CASSFQGSYGYTF.

This clone was seen a few times. The J gene is TRBJ2-5, the V gene TRBV10-3, with D maybe TRBD2 (5 bases). Trimming shortened V by 4 bases and J by 10 bases, and 13 bases separated the two germline ends. CDR3 size: 12 residues. Per the germline V gene, CDR1 is ENHRY and CDR2 is SYGVKD. The CDR3 DNA reads TGTGCCATCAGTGGGGGTGAGGGAGACCAGTACTTC. This sequence encodes CAISGGEGDQYF.

The chain carries TRBV27 and TRBJ2-1; TRBD2 aligns across 7 bases. The V gene end was trimmed by 0 bases and the J gene end by 0 bases; junction bases not matched to a gene: 8. The CDR3 has 18 residues. The V gene's germline CDR1 is MNHEY and CDR2 SMNVEV (reference sequence). CDR3 nucleotides: TGTGCCAGCAGTTTATCTTCTAGCGGTTATACCTCCTACAATGAGCAGTTCTTC. This translates into CASSLSSSGYTSYNEQFF.

This clone was detected only a few times. V gene TRBV5-4 combines with J gene TRBJ1-3; TRBD1 matches at 8 bases. Germline assignment: CDR1 SGHNT and CDR2 YYREEE (reference sequence). This CDR3 has 14 residues. Trimming cost V 4 bases and J 9 bases; bases outside gene matches: 9. The CDR3 here is CASSAQGVEATIYF. CDR3 sequence (DNA): TGTGCCAGCAGCGCACAGGGGGTCGAAGCCACCATATATTTT.

Points on this clone: Distinct nucleotide sequences in the sample also encode this CDR3. The rearrangement links TRBV30 to TRBJ1-4; TRBD1 matches at 8 bases. The CDR3 totals 13 residues. CDR1 GTSNPN and CDR2 SVGIG come from the germline V gene (reference sequence). The ends lost 0 bases at V and 8 bases at J; junction bases unmatched: 2. CDR3 protein: CAWSVQGGEKLFF. Here the CDR3 DNA reads TGTGCCTGGAGTGTACAGGGGGGCGAAAAACTGTTTTTT.

This chain connects TRBV5-1 to TRBJ2-1, with a tentative D call TRBD1 (5 bases). The germline gives CDR1 SGHRS, CDR2 YFSETQ. Trimming removed 1 base from V and 0 bases from J, with 8 bases in between. The CDR3 consists of 15 residues. This CDR3 is CASSLTGPSYNEQFF. The CDR3 DNA follows: TGCGCCAGCAGCTTGACAGGTCCCTCCTACAATGAGCAGTTCTTC. Combining the CDR3 with reference TRBV5-1 and TRBJ2-1 gives the whole variable domain KAGVTQTPRYLIKTRGQQVTLSCSPISGHRSVSWYQQTPGQGLQFLFEYFSETQRNKGNFPGRFSGRQFSNSRSEMNVSTLELGDSALYLCASSLTGPSYNEQFFGPGTRLTVL.

This clone has just one count. This CDR3 reads CSASLGAYEQYF. The DNA of the CDR3 is TGCAGTGCTAGTCTAGGGGCCTACGAGCAGTACTTC. The chain links TRBV20-1 to TRBJ2-7, with a possible D match to TRBD1 (5 bases). CDR1 is DFQATT and CDR2 is SNEGSKA in the germline V gene (reference sequence). V shed 3 bases and J shed 2 bases, with 8 bases lying between them. The CDR3 is 12 amino acids.

The rearrangement joins TRBV9 to TRBJ2-1; no clear D. This CDR3 contains 15 residues. The germline gives CDR1 SGDLS, CDR2 YYNGEE. V lost 0 bases to trimming and J lost 0 bases, with 7 bases between them. This CDR3 reads CASSVESVSYNEQFF. DNA of the CDR3: TGTGCCAGCAGCGTAGAAAGCGTCTCCTACAATGAGCAGTTCTTC. Full variable domain (missing parts from reference TRBV9 and TRBJ2-1): DSGVTQTPKHLITATGQRVTLRCSPRSGDLSVYWYQQSLDQGLQFLIQYYNGEERAKGNILERFSAQQFPDLHSELNLSSLELGDSALYFCASSVESVSYNEQFFGPGTRLTVL.

J is TRBJ2-3 and V is TRBV2; 14 bases map to TRBD2. The V segment lost 6 bases and the J segment 5 bases; nucleotides outside the gene matches: 10. Germline loops: CDR1 SNHLY, CDR2 FYNNEI. The CDR3 loop spans 17 amino acids. The CDR3 bases are TGTGCCAGCAGGGGCGGGACTAGCGGGAGTCGGGTAGATACGCAGTATTTT. It yields the protein CASRGGTSGSRVDTQYF.

This clone was seen just once. V gene TRBV7-9 combines with J gene TRBJ2-3; no firm D call. Germline CDR1 SEHNR, CDR2 FQNEAQ (reference sequence). V lost 5 bases, J lost 2 bases, and 8 bases lay in between. The CDR3 runs 13 residues. The CDR3 protein is CASSPKLTDTQYF. The CDR3 nucleotides read TGTGCCAGCAGCCCGAAACTCACAGATACGCAGTATTTT.

The CDR3 DNA reads TGTGCCAGTAGTATGGGGCGGGGAACCCCGAACACTGAAGCTTTCTTT. The encoded protein is CASSMGRGTPNTEAFF. This chain joins TRBV19 and TRBJ1-1; D possibly corresponds to TRBD1 (5 bases). Trimming took off 3 bases at V and 1 base at J, with 15 bases between the two ends. Germline values: CDR1 LNHDA, CDR2 SQIVND (reference sequence). The CDR3 spans 16 residues.

This clone is a singleton in its sample. The chain recombines TRBV28 with TRBJ1-2; D gene uncertain. CDR1 is MDHEN, CDR2 SYDVKM, per germline. V was shortened by 2 bases and J by 8 bases, with 9 bases between the two germline ends. The CDR3 is made up of 12 amino acids. CDR3 sequence (DNA): TGTGCCAGCAGTTTACCGGGAAACGGCTACACCTTC. Its protein is CASSLPGNGYTF.